The 10 T cell receptor beta chains presented below share a single source sample, sequenced in a study of blood T cell repertoires in COVID-19. The repertoire was sequenced with immunoSEQ multiplex PCR; TCRdb's copy has only in-frame clones and lacks some. The sample contains around 200,000 clones, over 75% of which appear only once. Sequenced: peripheral blood. These receptors all come from a man aged 60-69 years with acute or convalescent COVID-19.

The J gene is TRBJ2-1, the V gene TRBV14; 15 positions agree with TRBD2. Germline V gene lookup returns CDR1 SGHDN and CDR2 FVKESK. The CDR3 runs to 15 residues. Losses at the gene ends were 6 bases for V and 7 bases for J; bases not matched to a gene: 4. The CDR3 loop is CASSRGLAGGNEQFF. In DNA, the CDR3 is TGTGCCAGCAGTCGGGGACTAGCGGGAGGTAATGAGCAGTTCTTC.

CDR3 bases: TGTGCCAGCAGCCAAGGAACAGGGTTTGGTCATTCACCCCTCCACTTT. It specifies CASSQGTGFGHSPLHF. The gene calls are TRBV3-1 (or the pseudogene TRBV3-2) and TRBJ1-6; D possibly corresponds to TRBD1 (6 bases). The germline gives CDR1 LGHDT, CDR2 YNNKEL (reference sequence). This CDR3 region has 16 residues. Trimming removed 1 base from V and 8 bases from J, with 15 bases in between.

This rearrangement joins TRBV28 to TRBJ1-1; D is possibly TRBD1 (6 bases). This CDR3 has 15 amino acids. Germline CDR1 MDHEN, CDR2 SYDVKM. V was shortened by 5 bases and J by 1 base, with 14 bases between the two germline ends. For the CDR3, the DNA is TGTGCCAGCAGTACTATCAGGACAGCGAACACTGAAGCTTTCTTT. Its protein is CASSTIRTANTEAFF.

By share of the sample, this clone is medium-sized. CDR3 sequence (DNA): TGTGCCAGCAGTGCAAGCCAGGGACAGGGGCATCAGCCCCAGCATTTT. Its protein product is CASSASQGQGHQPQHF. The V call is TRBV6-1, the J call TRBJ1-5; 10 positions agree with TRBD1. Trimming took 4 bases from V and 5 from J; bases not matched to a gene: 8. Germline loops: CDR1 MNHNS, CDR2 SASEGT. The CDR3 totals 16 residues.

The genes are TRBV6-4 and TRBJ2-1, with 9 bases fitting TRBD1. CDR1 MRHNA and CDR2 SNTAGT come from the germline V gene. V gave up 4 bases and J gave up 7 bases; unmatched junction bases: 8. CDR3 length: 15 amino acids. CDR3 in DNA: TGTGCCAGCAGTGCCCGGACAGGGGCGGGAAATGAGCAGTTCTTC. It translates to CASSARTGAGNEQFF.

This rearrangement joins TRBV18 to TRBJ2-1; D is unresolved. From germline, CDR1 is KGHSH and CDR2 LQKENI. The V gene lost 3 bases and the J gene lost 5 bases, with 5 bases spanning the gap. This CDR3 spans 12 amino acids. CDR3 residues: CASSPQDNEQFF. The CDR3 nucleotides are TGTGCCAGCTCACCTCAGGACAATGAGCAGTTCTTC.

The J gene is TRBJ1-6, the V gene TRBV12-3 or TRBV12-4; D remains unclear. This CDR3 is built from 12 residues. V lost 6 bases to trimming and J lost 12 bases, with 12 bases between them. The CDR3 region has the DNA TGTGCCAGCAGGGCCGGGAGAGGACCCCTCCACTTT. Protein: CASRAGRGPLHF.

The chain joins TRBV29-1 to TRBJ1-2; TRBD1 matches at 9 bases. The germline gives CDR1 SQVTM, CDR2 ANQGSEA. The CDR3 length is 12 residues. V shed 5 bases and J 3 bases; nucleotides not matched to a gene: 1. This CDR3 is CSVTGGDYGYTF. As DNA, the CDR3 is TGCAGCGTTACAGGGGGCGACTATGGCTACACCTTC.

The V gene is TRBV6-2 or TRBV6-3, the J gene TRBJ1-5, with unresolved D. This CDR3 spans 12 amino acids. Germline V gene sequence: CDR1 MNHEY, CDR2 SVGEGT. The germline V and J ends were trimmed by 4 bases and 9 bases, with 10 bases remaining between them. CDR3 DNA: TGTGCCAGCAGTTTTCCATCGGGGCCCCAGCATTTT. Translating gives CASSFPSGPQHF.

This clone was recorded once. The chain carries TRBV6-6 and TRBJ1-5, with D maybe TRBD1 (5 bases). Germline values: CDR1 MNHNY, CDR2 SVGAGI (reference sequence). The CDR3 has 12 residues. V lost 6 bases to trimming and J lost 7 bases, with 10 bases between them. The DNA for the CDR3 is TGTGCCAGCAGCAGGGAGGGCCAGCCCCAGCATTTT. Amino acids: CASSREGQPQHF.